This TCR beta chain originates from a study of T cell clones after liver transplantation. About the study: Graft-donor-reactive sequences were compared with third-party-reactive TCRbeta sequences from pre-transplant mixed lymphocyte reactions.

Germline V gene sequence: CDR1 SQVTM, CDR2 ANQGSEA. V lost 1 base and J 0 bases, leaving 4 bases between the germline ends. This CDR3 spans 12 amino acids. Sequencing was performed with immunoSEQ multiplex PCR; in TCRdb, only in-frame clones are kept and a portion is missing. This repertoire shows under 85,000 clones, approximately 80% found once; its top ten account for around 0.72%. The chain couples TRBV29-1 to TRBJ2-7; no reliable D call. This receptor was taken from a human patient who received a liver transplant. Some T cells may possibly be graft donor cells. Sequencing was performed on CD4+ T cells from blood, taken 12 months after liver transplant. In DNA form, the CDR3 reads TGCAGCGTTGAAGGGCACTCCTACGAGCAGTACTTC. It translates to CSVEGHSYEQYF.